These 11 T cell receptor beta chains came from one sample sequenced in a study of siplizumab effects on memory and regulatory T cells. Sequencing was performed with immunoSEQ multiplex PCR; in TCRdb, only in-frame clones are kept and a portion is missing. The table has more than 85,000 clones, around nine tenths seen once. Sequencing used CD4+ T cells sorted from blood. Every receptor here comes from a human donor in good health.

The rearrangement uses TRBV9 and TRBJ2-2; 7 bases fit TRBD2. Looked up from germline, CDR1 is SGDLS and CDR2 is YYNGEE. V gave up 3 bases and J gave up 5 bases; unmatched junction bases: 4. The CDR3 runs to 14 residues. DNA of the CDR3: TGTGCCAGCAGCGCCGGACTAGTAACCGGGGAGCTGTTTTTT. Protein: CASSAGLVTGELFF.

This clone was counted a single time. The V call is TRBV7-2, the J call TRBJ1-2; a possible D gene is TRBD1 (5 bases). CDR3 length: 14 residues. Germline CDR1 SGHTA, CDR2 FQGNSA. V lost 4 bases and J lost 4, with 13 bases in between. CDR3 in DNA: TGTGCCAGCAGCTCCCGGGCCCAGGGCTATGGCTACACCTTC. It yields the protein CASSSRAQGYGYTF.

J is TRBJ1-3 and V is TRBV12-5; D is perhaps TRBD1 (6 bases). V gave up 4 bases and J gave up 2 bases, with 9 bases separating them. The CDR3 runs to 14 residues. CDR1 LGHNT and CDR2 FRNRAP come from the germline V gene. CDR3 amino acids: CASGSGTTGNTIYF. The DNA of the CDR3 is TGTGCTAGTGGTTCCGGGACAACTGGAAACACCATATATTTT.

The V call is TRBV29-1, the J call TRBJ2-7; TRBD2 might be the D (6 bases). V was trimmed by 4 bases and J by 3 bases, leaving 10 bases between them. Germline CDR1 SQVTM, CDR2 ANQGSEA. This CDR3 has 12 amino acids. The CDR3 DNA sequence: TGCAGCGTTGCCGGGACTTTCTACGAGCAGTACTTC. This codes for CSVAGTFYEQYF.

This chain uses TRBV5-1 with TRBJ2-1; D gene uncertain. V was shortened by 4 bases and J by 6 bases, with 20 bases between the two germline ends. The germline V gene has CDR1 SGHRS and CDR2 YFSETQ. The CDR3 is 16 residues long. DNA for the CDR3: TGCGCCAGCAGCGTGGCCCAGCGTGTTTTAAGCAATGAGCAGTTCTTC. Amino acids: CASSVAQRVLSNEQFF.

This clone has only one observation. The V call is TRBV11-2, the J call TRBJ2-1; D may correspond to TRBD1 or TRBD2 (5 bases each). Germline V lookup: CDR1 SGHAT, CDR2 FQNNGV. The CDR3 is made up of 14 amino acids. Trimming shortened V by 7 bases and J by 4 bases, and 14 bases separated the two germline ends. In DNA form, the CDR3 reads TGTGCCAGCACCAGCGACGGGGCTTACAATGAGCAGTTCTTC. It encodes CASTSDGAYNEQFF.

CDR3 bases: TGTGCCAGCAACTTACAGACAGGGGGCTATGGCTACACCTTC. It specifies CASNLQTGGYGYTF. This rearrangement joins TRBV6-6 to TRBJ1-2; 9 bases line up with TRBD1. The junction had 7 bases not matched to a gene; V was cut back by 7 bases and J by 4 bases. The CDR3 is 14 residues long. Germline assignment: CDR1 MNHNY and CDR2 SVGAGI (reference sequence).

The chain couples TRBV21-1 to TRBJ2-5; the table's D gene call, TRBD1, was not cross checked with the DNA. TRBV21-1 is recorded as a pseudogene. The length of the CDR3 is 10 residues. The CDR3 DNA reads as TGTGCCAGCAGCCTCAGGACCCAGTACTTC. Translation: CASSLRTQYF.

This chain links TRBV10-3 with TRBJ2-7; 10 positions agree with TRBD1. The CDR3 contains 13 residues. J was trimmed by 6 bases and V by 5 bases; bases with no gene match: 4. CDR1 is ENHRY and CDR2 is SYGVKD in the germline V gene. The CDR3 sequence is CAISSGQGLEQYF. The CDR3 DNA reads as TGTGCCATCAGTTCGGGACAGGGGCTCGAGCAGTACTTC.

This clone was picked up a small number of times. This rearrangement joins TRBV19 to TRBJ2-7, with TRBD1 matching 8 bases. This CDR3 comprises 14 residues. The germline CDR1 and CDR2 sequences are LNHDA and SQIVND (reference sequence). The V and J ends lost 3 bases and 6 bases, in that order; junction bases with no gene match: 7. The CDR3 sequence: CASSMGRGHGEQYF. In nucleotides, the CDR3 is TGTGCCAGTAGTATGGGCAGGGGGCATGGCGAGCAGTACTTC.

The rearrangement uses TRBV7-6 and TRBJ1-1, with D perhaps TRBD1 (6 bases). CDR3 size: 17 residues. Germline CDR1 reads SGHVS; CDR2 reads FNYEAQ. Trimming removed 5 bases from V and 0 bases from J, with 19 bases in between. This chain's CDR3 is CASSTYYRGQLNTEAFF. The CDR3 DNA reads TGTGCCAGCAGCACGTACTATAGAGGACAGCTGAACACTGAAGCTTTCTTT. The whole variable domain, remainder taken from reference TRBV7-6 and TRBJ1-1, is GAGVSQSPRYKVTKRGQDVALRCDPISGHVSLYWYRQALGQGPEFLTYFNYEAQQDKSGLPNDRFSAERPEGSISTLTIQRTEQRDSAMYRCASSTYYRGQLNTEAFFGQGTRLTVV.